These 11 T cell receptor beta chains were sequenced from one sample in a study of cytomegalovirus exposure and HLA in healthy donors. Researchers ran the PCR with 60 Vbeta and 13 Jbeta primers. The protocol was immunoSEQ multiplex PCR, while the TCRdb copy is restricted to in-frame clones and leaves out a portion. Its table lists fewer than 110,000 clones. The source material was PBMCs. All receptors come from a man in his forties or fifties in good health and CMV-seronegative.

Worth noting for this clone: One junction end does not reproduce the germline sequence, and a read error may be involved. This rearrangement joins TRBV18 to TRBJ1-1; tentative D call: TRBD1 (5 bases). This CDR3 has 15 residues. Germline lookup yields CDR1 KGHSH and CDR2 LQKENI. This CDR3 reads CASPPLMTVNTEAFF. The CDR3 nucleotides are TGTGCCAGCCCACCTTTGATGACAGTGAACACTGAAGCTTTCTTT.

The chain combines TRBV18 with TRBJ1-2; perhaps TRBD1 as D (5 bases). V shed 3 bases and J shed 6 bases, with 11 bases lying between them. CDR1 is KGHSH, CDR2 LQKENI, per germline. CDR3 length: 13 amino acids. The CDR3, as DNA: TGTGCCAGCTCACCCTCCCAGGGTGATGGCTACACCTTC. Translated, it gives CASSPSQGDGYTF.

The chain is built from TRBV6-1 and TRBJ2-7; no reliable D call. Germline values: CDR1 MNHNS, CDR2 SASEGT. V shed 0 bases and J shed 8 bases, with 14 bases lying between them. The CDR3 is 14 residues long. Here the CDR3 reads CASSEAAKLVQQYF. As DNA, the CDR3 is TGTGCCAGCAGTGAAGCGGCCAAGTTGGTTCAGCAGTACTTC.

This chain links TRBV5-4 with TRBJ1-5; D may be TRBD1 (5 bases). Trimming took off 0 bases at V and 3 bases at J, with 10 bases between the two ends. Germline loops: CDR1 SGHNT, CDR2 YYREEE (reference sequence). The length of the CDR3 is 15 residues. Written as DNA, the CDR3 is TGTGCCAGCAGCTTGGGAAGGGGCCCCAATCAGCCCCAGCATTTT. This sequence encodes CASSLGRGPNQPQHF.

The chain employs TRBV30 and TRBJ2-4, with a tentative D call TRBD1 (7 bases). This CDR3 region has 16 residues. CDR1 and CDR2 from the germline V gene are GTSNPN and SVGIG (reference sequence). Trimming removed 0 bases from V and 2 bases from J, with 14 bases in between. The CDR3 reads CAWSVGGGATKNIQYF. Written as DNA, the CDR3 is TGTGCCTGGAGTGTAGGAGGGGGCGCGACCAAAAACATTCAGTACTTC.

V is TRBV5-1 and J is TRBJ2-5; D perhaps matches TRBD1 (5 bases). Trimming removed 1 base at V and 5 bases at J, with 12 bases between. Germline lookup yields CDR1 SGHRS and CDR2 YFSETQ. The CDR3 runs 14 residues. CDR3: CASSLNTGPETQYF. The CDR3 DNA reads TGCGCCAGCAGCTTGAACACAGGACCCGAGACCCAGTACTTC.

This chain connects TRBV6-5 to TRBJ1-1; 7 positions match TRBD1. The V segment lost 2 bases and the J segment 5 bases; nucleotides outside the gene matches: 5. Per the germline V gene, CDR1 is MNHEY and CDR2 is SVGAGI. The CDR3 covers 14 residues. The DNA of the CDR3 is TGTGCCAGCAGTTACCAAAGGGGGCTGACTGAAGCTTTCTTT. The encoded protein is CASSYQRGLTEAFF.

This chain links TRBV5-4 with TRBJ2-7; D uncertain. Trimming removed 0 bases at V and 0 bases at J, with 7 bases between. This CDR3 comprises 14 residues. From germline, CDR1 is SGHNT and CDR2 YYREEE (reference sequence). The CDR3 DNA is TGTGCCAGCAGCTTGGAGCTTTCCTCCTACGAGCAGTACTTC. Amino acids: CASSLELSSYEQYF.

The chain carries TRBV9 and TRBJ2-3; a possible D gene is TRBD1 (5 bases). V was cut by 0 bases and J by 3 bases, with 14 bases left in between. Germline CDR1 SGDLS, CDR2 YYNGEE. The CDR3 runs 16 residues. CDR3 sequence (DNA): TGTGCCAGCAGCGTAGGGGCAGGGATTCGTACAGATACGCAGTATTTT. Residues: CASSVGAGIRTDTQYF.

V usage is TRBV7-2 and J usage is TRBJ1-4; the D gene is possibly TRBD1 (5 bases). This CDR3 has 13 residues. The germline V and J ends were trimmed by 4 bases and 10 bases, with 13 bases remaining between them. Germline V CDR1 and CDR2: SGHTA, FQGNSA. Written as DNA, the CDR3 is TGTGCCAGCAGCTATTCGCGGGGGGGAAAACTGTTTTTT. As protein: CASSYSRGGKLFF.

The DNA of the CDR3 is TGTGCCAGCAGCGACCGGGACAGGCTCACAGATACGCAGTATTTT. Amino acids: CASSDRDRLTDTQYF. The rearrangement joins TRBV7-8 to TRBJ2-3; 8 bases map to TRBD1. V gave up 5 bases and J gave up 2 bases; unmatched junction bases: 6. The CDR3 has 15 residues. Germline CDR1 reads SGHVS; CDR2 reads FQNEAQ.